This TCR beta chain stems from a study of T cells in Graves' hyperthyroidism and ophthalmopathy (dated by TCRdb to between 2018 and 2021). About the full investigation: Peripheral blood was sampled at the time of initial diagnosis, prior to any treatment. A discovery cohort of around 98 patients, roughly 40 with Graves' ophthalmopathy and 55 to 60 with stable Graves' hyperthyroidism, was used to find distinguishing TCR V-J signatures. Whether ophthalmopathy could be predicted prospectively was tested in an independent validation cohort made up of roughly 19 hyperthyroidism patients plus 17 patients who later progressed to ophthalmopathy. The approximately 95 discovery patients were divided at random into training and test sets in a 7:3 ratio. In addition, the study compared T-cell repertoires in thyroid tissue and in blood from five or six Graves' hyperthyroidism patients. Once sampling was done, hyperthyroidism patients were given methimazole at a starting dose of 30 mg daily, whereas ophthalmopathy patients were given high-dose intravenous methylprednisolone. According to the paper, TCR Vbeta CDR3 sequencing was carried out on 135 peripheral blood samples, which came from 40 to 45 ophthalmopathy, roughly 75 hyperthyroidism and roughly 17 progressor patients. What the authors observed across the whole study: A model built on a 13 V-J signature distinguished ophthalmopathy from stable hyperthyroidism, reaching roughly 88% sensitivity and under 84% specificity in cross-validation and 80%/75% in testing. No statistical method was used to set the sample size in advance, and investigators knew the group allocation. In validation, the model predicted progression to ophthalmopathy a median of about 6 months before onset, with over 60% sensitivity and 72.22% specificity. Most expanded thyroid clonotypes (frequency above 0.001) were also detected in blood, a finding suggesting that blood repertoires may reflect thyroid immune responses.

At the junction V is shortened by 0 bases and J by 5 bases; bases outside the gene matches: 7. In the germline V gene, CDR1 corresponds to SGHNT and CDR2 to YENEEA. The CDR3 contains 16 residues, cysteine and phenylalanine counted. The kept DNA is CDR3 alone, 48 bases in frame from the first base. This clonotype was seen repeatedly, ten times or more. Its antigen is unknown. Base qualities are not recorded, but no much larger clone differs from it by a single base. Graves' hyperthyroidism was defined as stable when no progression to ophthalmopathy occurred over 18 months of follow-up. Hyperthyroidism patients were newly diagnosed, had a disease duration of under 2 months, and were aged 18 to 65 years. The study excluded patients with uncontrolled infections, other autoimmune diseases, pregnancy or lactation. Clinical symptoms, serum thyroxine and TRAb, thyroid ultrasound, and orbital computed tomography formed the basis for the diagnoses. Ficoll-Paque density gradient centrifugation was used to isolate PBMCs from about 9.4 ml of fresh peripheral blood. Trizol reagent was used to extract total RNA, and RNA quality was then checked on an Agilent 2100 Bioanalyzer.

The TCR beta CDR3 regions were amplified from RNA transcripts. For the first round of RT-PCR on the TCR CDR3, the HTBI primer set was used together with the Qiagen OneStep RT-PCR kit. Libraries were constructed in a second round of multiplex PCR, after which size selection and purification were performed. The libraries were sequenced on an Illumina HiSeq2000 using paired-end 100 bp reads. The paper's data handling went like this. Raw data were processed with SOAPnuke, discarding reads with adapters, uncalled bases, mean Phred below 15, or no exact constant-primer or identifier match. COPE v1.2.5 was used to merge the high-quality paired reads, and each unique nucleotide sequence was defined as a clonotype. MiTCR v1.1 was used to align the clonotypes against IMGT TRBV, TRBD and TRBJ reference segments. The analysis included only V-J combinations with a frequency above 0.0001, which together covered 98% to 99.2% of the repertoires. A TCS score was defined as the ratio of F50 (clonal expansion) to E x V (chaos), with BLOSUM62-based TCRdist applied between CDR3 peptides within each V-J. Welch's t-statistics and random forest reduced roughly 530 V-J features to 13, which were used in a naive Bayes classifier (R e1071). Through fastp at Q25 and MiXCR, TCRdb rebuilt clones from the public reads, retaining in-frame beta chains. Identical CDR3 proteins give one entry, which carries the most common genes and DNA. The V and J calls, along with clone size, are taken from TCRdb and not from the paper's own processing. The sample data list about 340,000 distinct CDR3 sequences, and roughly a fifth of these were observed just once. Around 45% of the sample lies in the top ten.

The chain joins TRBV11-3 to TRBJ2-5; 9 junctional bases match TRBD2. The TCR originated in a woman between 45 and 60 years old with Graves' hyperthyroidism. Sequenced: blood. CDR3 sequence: CASSLESSSGSETQYF. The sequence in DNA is TGTGCCAGCAGCTTAGAATCGAGTAGCGGGAGTGAGACCCAGTACTTC.